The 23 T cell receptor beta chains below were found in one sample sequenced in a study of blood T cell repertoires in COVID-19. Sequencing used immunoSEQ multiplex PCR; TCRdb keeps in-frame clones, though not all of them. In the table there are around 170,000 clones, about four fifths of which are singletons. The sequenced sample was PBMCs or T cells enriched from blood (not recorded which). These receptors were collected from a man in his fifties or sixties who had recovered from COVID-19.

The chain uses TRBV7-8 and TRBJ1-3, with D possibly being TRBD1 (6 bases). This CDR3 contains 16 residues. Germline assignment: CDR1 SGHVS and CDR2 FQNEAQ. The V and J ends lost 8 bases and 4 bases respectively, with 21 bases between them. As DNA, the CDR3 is TGTGCCAGCTCACGGCTATCCCAGGGGCAGGGAAACACCATATATTTT. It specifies CASSRLSQGQGNTIYF.

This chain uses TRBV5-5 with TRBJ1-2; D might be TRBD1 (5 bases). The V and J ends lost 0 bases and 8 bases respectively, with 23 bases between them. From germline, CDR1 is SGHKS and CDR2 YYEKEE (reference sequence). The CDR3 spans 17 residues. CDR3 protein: CASSLVGWGLRAGGYTF. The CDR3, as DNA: TGTGCCAGCAGCTTGGTCGGCTGGGGCTTGCGGGCGGGGGGCTACACCTTC. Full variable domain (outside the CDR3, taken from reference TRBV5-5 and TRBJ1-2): DAGVTQSPTHLIKTRGQQVTLRCSPISGHKSVSWYQQVLGQGPQFIFQYYEKEERGRGNFPDRFSARQFPNYSSELNVNALLLGDSALYLCASSLVGWGLRAGGYTFGSGTRLTVV.

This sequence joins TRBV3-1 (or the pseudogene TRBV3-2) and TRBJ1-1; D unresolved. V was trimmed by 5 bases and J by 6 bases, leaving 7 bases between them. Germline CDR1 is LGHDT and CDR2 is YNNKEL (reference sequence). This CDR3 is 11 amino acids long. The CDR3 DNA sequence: TGTGCCAGCAGCTCCGGGGCTGAAGCTTTCTTT. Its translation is CASSSGAEAFF.

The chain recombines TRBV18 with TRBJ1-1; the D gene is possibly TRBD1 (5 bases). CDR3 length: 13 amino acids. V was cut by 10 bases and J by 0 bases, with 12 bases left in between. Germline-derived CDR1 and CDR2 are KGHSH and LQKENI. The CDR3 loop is CATAGPMNTEAFF. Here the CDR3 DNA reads TGTGCCACCGCGGGGCCTATGAACACTGAAGCTTTCTTT.

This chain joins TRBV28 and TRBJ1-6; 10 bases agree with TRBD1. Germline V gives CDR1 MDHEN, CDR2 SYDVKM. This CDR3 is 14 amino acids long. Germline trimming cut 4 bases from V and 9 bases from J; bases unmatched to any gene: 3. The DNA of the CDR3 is TGTGCCAGCAGTTGGGGACAGGGGACTTCACCCCTCCACTTT. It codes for CASSWGQGTSPLHF.

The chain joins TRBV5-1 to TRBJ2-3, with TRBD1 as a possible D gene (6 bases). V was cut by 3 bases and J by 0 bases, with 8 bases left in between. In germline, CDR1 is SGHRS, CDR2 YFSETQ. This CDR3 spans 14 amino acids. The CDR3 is CASSSDRSTDTQYF. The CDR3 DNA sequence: TGCGCCAGCAGCTCTGACAGGAGCACAGATACGCAGTATTTT.

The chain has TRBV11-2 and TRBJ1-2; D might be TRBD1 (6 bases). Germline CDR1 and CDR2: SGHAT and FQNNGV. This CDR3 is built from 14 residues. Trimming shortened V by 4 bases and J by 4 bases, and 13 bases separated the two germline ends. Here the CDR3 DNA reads TGTGCCAGCAGCTCGAACAGGGAAATCTATGGCTACACCTTC. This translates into CASSSNREIYGYTF.

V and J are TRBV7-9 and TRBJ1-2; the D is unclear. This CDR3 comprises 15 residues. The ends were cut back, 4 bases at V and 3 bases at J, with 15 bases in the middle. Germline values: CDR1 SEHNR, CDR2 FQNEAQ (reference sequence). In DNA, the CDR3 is TGTGCCAGCAGCTCCCGCCGGGGAGTGGACTATGGCTACACCTTC. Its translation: CASSSRRGVDYGYTF.

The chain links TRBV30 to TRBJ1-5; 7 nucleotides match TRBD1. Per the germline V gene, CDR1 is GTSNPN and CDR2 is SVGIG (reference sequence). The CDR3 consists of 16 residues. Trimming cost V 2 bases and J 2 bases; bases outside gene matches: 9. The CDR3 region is CAWSPGGLFGNQPQHF. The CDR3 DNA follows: TGTGCCTGGAGTCCAGGGGGGCTGTTTGGCAATCAGCCCCAGCATTTT.

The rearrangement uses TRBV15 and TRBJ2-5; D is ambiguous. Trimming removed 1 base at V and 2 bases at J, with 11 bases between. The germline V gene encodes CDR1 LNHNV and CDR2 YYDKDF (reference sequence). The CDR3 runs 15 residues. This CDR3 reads CATSRVARQQETQYF. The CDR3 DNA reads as TGTGCCACCAGCAGAGTTGCCAGACAACAAGAGACCCAGTACTTC.

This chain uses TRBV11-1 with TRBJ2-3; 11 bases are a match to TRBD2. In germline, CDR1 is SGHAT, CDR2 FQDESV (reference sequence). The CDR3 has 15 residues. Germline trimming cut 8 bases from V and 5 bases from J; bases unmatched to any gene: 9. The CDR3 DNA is TGTGCCAGCGTTTCAGGACTAGCGGGTAAAGATACGCAGTATTTT. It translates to CASVSGLAGKDTQYF.

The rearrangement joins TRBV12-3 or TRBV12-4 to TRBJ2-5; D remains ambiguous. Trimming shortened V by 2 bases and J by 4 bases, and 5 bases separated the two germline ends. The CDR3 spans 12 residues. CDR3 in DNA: TGTGCCAGCAGTTTAACAACAGAGACCCAGTACTTC. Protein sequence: CASSLTTETQYF.

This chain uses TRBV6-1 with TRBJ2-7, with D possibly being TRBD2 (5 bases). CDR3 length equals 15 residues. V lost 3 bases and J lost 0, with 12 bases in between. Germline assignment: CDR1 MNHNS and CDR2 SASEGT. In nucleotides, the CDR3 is TGTGCCAGCAGTGAGAACGTCGGGGACTCCTACGAGCAGTACTTC. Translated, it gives CASSENVGDSYEQYF.

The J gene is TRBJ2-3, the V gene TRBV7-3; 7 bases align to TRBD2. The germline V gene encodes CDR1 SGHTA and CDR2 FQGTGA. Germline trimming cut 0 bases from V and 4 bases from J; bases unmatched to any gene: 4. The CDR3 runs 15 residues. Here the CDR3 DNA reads TGTGCCAGCAGCTTAACGGGGGGGTTCGCAGATACGCAGTATTTT. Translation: CASSLTGGFADTQYF. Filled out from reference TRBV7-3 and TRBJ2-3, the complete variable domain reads GAGVSQTPSNKVTEKGKYVELRCDPISGHTALYWYRQSLGQGPEFLIYFQGTGAADDSGLPNDRFFAVRPEGSVSTLKIQRTERGDSAVYLCASSLTGGFADTQYFGPGTRLTVL.

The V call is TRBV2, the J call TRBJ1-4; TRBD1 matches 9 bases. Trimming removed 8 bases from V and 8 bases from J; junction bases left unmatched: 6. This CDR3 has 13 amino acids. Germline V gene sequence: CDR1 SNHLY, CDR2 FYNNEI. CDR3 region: CASGDRVWEKLFF. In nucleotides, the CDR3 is TGTGCCAGCGGGGACAGGGTGTGGGAAAAACTGTTTTTT.

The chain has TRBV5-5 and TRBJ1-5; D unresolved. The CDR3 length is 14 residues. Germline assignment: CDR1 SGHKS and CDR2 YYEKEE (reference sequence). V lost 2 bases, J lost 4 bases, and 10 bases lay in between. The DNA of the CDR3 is TGTGCCAGCAGCTTAGAGGGAGGGAATCAGCCCCAGCATTTT. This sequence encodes CASSLEGGNQPQHF.

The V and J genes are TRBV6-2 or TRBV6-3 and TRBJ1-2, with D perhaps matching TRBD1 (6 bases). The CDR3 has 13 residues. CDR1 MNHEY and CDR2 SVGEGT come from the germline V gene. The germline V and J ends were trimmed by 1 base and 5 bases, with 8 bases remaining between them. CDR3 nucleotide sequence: TGTGCCAGCAGTTACTGGACAGAATATGGCTACACCTTC. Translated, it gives CASSYWTEYGYTF.

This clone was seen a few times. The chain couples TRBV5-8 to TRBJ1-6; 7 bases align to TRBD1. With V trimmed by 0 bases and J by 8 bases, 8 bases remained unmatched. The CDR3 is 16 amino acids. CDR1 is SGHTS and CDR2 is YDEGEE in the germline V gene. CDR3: CASSLANTGVDSPLHF. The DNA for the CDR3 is TGTGCCAGCAGCTTGGCGAACACAGGGGTGGATTCACCCCTCCACTTT.

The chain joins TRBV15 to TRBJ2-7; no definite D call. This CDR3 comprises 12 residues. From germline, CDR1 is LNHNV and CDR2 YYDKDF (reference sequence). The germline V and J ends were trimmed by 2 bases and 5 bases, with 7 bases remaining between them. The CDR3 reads CATSRRSDEQYF. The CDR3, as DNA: TGTGCCACCAGCAGAAGGAGCGACGAGCAGTACTTC. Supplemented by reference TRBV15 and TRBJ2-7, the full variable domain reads DAMVIQNPRYQVTQFGKPVTLSCSQTLNHNVMYWYQQKSSQAPKLLFHYYDKDFNNEADTPDNFQSRRPNTSFCFLDIRSPGLGDTAMYLCATSRRSDEQYFGPGTRLTVT.

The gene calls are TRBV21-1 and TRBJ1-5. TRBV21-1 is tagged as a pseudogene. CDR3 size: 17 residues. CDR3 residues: CASSKALWPGAVQPQHF. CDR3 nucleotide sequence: TGTGCCAGCAGCAAAGCGCTATGGCCGGGAGCGGTGCAGCCCCAGCATTTT.

The CDR3 loop is CASSVNDRGDISPLHF. The CDR3, as DNA: TGTGCCAGCAGCGTAAATGACAGGGGGGATATTTCACCCCTCCACTTT. The chain employs TRBV9 and TRBJ1-6; 9 bases agree with TRBD1. Losses at the gene ends were 1 base for V and 9 bases for J; bases not matched to a gene: 8. CDR1 SGDLS and CDR2 YYNGEE come from the germline V gene. This CDR3 has 16 residues.

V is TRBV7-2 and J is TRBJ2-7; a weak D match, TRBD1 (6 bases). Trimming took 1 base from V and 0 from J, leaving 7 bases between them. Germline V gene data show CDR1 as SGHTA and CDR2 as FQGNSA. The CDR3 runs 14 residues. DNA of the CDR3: TGTGCCAGCAGCTTAGACAGGGCCTCCTACGAGCAGTACTTC. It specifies CASSLDRASYEQYF.

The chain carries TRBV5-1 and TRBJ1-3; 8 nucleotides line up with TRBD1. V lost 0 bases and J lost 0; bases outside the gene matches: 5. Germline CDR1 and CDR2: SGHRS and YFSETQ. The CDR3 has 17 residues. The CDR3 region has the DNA TGCGCCAGCAGCTTGGTGCCTACAGGGGGCTCTGGAAACACCATATATTTT. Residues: CASSLVPTGGSGNTIYF.